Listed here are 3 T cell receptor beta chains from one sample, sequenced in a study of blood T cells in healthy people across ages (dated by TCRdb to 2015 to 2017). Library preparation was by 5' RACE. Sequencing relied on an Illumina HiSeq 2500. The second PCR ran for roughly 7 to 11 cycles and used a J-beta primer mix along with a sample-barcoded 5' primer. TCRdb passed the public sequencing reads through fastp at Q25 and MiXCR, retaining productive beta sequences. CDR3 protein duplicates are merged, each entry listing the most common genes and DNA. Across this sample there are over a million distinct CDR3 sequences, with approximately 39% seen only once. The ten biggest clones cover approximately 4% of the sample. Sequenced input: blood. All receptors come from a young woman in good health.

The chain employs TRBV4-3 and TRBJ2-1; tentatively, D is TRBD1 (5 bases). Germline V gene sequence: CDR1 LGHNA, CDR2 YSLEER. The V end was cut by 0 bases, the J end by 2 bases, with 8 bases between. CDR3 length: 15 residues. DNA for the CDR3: TGCGCCAGCAGCCAAGATGACAGACCCTACAATGAGCAGTTCTTC. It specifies CASSQDDRPYNEQFF.

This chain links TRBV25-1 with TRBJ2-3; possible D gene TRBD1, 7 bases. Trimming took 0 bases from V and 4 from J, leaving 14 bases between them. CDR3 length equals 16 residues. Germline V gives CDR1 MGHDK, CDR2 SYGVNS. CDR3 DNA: TGTGCCAGCAGTGAATATAGGAGGGGGCAATCAGATACGCAGTATTTT. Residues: CASSEYRRGQSDTQYF.

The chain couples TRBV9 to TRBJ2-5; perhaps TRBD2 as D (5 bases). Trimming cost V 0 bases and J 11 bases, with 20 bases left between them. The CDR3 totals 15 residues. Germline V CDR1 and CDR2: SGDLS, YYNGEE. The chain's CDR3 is CASSVAPAEDQEQYF. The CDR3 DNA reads TGTGCCAGCAGCGTAGCTCCAGCGGAAGACCAGGAGCAGTACTTC.